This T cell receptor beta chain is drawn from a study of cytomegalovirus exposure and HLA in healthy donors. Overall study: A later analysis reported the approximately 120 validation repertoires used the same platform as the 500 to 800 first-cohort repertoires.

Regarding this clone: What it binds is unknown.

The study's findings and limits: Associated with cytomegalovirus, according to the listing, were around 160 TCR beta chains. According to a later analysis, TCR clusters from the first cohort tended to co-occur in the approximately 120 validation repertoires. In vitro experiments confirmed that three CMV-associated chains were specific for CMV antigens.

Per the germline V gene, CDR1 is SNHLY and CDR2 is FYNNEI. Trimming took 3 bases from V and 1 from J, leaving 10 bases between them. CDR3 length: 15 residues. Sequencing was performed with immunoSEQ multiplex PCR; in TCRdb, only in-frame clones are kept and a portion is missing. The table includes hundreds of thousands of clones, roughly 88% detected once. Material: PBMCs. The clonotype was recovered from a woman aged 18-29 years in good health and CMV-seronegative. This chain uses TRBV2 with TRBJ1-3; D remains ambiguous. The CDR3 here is CASSDFPGSGNTIYF. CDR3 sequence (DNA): TGTGCCAGCAGTGATTTTCCGGGATCTGGAAACACCATATATTTT.